These 10 T cell receptor beta chains came from one sample sequenced in a study of PD-L1 blockade in urothelial cancer. Repertoires were generated with immunoSEQ multiplex PCR, while TCRdb's copy carries only in-frame clones and drops some. The profile shows fewer than 55,000 clones, roughly 86% of them singletons. The sample in question was PBMCs, obtained around atezolizumab (anti-PD-L1) treatment. All receptors come from a man between 65 and 79 years old with urothelial cancer.

The chain carries TRBV25-1 and TRBJ1-4; TRBD1 might be the D (6 bases). Germline CDR1 MGHDK, CDR2 SYGVNS. Between the trimmed V and J ends, which lost 3 bases and 7 bases, there was a span of 9 bases. CDR3 length equals 13 residues. The CDR3 DNA reads as TGTGCCAGCAGTGAGGGGGCGCGTGAAAAACTGTTTTTT. It codes for CASSEGAREKLFF.

V gene TRBV5-1 combines with J gene TRBJ1-1; maybe TRBD1 (5 bases). V was pared by 4 bases and J by 13 bases, with 20 bases between. Germline V gene sequence: CDR1 SGHRS, CDR2 YFSETQ. The CDR3 has 13 residues. CDR3 protein: CASSGGTPPEGFF. The CDR3 DNA reads as TGCGCCAGCAGCGGCGGGACTCCCCCCGAGGGTTTCTTT.

The chain has TRBV5-6 and TRBJ1-5, with TRBD1 matching over 10 bases. V lost 1 base to trimming and J lost 6 bases; unmatched junction nucleotides: 4. Germline CDR1 SGHDT, CDR2 YYEEEE. The CDR3 is made up of 15 amino acids. In nucleotides, the CDR3 is TGTGCCAGCAGCTTGCGCGGGACAGGGGTTCAGCCCCAGCATTTT. This codes for CASSLRGTGVQPQHF. Looking up the rest from reference TRBV5-6 and TRBJ1-5 gives the full variable domain: DAGVTQSPTHLIKTRGQQVTLRCSPKSGHDTVSWYQQALGQGPQFIFQYYEEEERQRGNFPDRFSGHQFPNYSSELNVNALLLGDSALYLCASSLRGTGVQPQHFGDGTRLSIL.

V and J are TRBV9 and TRBJ2-7; 7 nucleotides align to TRBD1. The V gene's germline CDR1 is SGDLS and CDR2 YYNGEE. The CDR3 totals 15 residues. V lost 0 bases, J lost 2 bases, and 5 bases stayed unmatched. The CDR3 loop is CASSVGLGQAYEQYF. CDR3 nucleotide sequence: TGTGCCAGCAGCGTAGGGTTAGGACAGGCCTACGAGCAGTACTTC. Full variable domain (remainder filled in from reference TRBV9 and TRBJ2-7): DSGVTQTPKHLITATGQRVTLRCSPRSGDLSVYWYQQSLDQGLQFLIQYYNGEERAKGNILERFSAQQFPDLHSELNLSSLELGDSALYFCASSVGLGQAYEQYFGPGTRLTVT.

V and J are TRBV10-3 and TRBJ1-2; D remains ambiguous. The V gene's germline CDR1 is ENHRY and CDR2 SYGVKD. V shed 0 bases and J shed 7 bases, with 9 bases lying between them. This CDR3 is built from 13 residues. CDR3 coding DNA: TGTGCCATCAGTGAGTCGGGCCAAGGTGGCTACACCTTC. Its translation: CAISESGQGGYTF.

This chain joins TRBV6-5 and TRBJ2-7, with a possible D match to TRBD2 (6 bases). Germline CDR1 is MNHEY and CDR2 is SVGAGI. Deletions cut 0 bases from V and 4 bases from J, with 13 bases between. This CDR3 contains 15 residues. CDR3 DNA sequence: TGTGCCAGCAGTTACTCGAGGGACTCTGGGTACGAGCAGTACTTC. This sequence encodes CASSYSRDSGYEQYF.

The chain has TRBV7-8 and TRBJ2-1; 12 bases align to TRBD2. The CDR3 extends over 15 amino acids. Unmatched junction bases numbered 8, after V lost 5 bases and J lost 9 bases. The germline gives CDR1 SGHVS, CDR2 FQNEAQ. The CDR3 coding sequence is TGTGCCAGCAGCCCCCTAGCGGGGGGGCGGGTTGAGCAGTTCTTC. Translated, it gives CASSPLAGGRVEQFF.

The table lists this clone with a count of one. This rearrangement joins TRBV2 to TRBJ1-2, with a weak D call TRBD1 (5 bases). V lost 4 bases, J lost 4 bases, and 10 bases lay in between. This CDR3 has 13 residues. Germline lookup yields CDR1 SNHLY and CDR2 FYNNEI. As DNA, the CDR3 is TGTGCCAGCAGTGCTCAGGGTAGCTATGGCTACACCTTC. Translated: CASSAQGSYGYTF.

This clone was picked up one time. The V and J genes are TRBV5-1 and TRBJ2-5; no clear D gene. This CDR3 contains 15 residues. V was cut by 4 bases and J by 0 bases, with 13 bases left in between. The germline V gene encodes CDR1 SGHRS and CDR2 YFSETQ. Here the CDR3 DNA reads TGCGCCAGCAGCCAGAACGCAGCGTACCAAGAGACCCAGTACTTC. Translation: CASSQNAAYQETQYF. The entire variable domain, with the rest obtained from reference TRBV5-1 and TRBJ2-5, is as follows: KAGVTQTPRYLIKTRGQQVTLSCSPISGHRSVSWYQQTPGQGLQFLFEYFSETQRNKGNFPGRFSGRQFSNSRSEMNVSTLELGDSALYLCASSQNAAYQETQYFGPGTRLLVL.

This clone occurred once. The chain links TRBV5-1 to TRBJ1-1; 7 bases fit TRBD1. Germline values: CDR1 SGHRS, CDR2 YFSETQ. This CDR3 is 12 amino acids long. V shed 0 bases, J shed 8 bases, and the junction held 1 base outside the gene matches. This CDR3 is CASSLDRGEAFF. The DNA of the CDR3 is TGCGCCAGCAGCTTGGACAGGGGCGAAGCTTTCTTT.